Detailed here is one T cell receptor beta chain. Its ends do not fully match the called genes, so a read error is possible. CDR1 is SGHTA and CDR2 is FQGNSA in the germline V gene. The CDR3 spans 14 residues. Sample-barcoded 5' priming and a J-beta primer mix drove a second PCR of roughly 7 to 11 cycles. TCRdb recomputed calls from the 5' RACE reads with MiXCR, one row per CDR3 protein. Of about 1.1 million distinct CDR3 sequences in the sample, roughly two fifths were seen once. The source of the sample is a study of blood T cells in healthy people across ages. The clonotype comes from a man between 18 and 35 years old in good health. Sequenced input: blood. This chain joins TRBV7-2 and TRBJ1-2; no definite D call. The chain's CDR3 is CASSVASGEYGYTF. DNA for the CDR3: TGTGCCAGCAGCGTAGCGTCCGGGGAGTATGGCTACACCTTC.